A single sample gave rise to the 8 T cell receptor beta chains below, sequenced in a study of T cell responses to AZD1222 COVID-19 vaccine. Some clones are missing from TCRdb's copy, which holds only in-frame ones; the method was immunoSEQ multiplex PCR. The sample yields roughly 120,000 clones, more than 80% seen once. This sample comprised peripheral blood, obtained 28 days after the second AZD1222 dose. The source of these receptors is an adult who received the AZD1222 COVID-19 vaccine.

The rearrangement uses TRBV30 and TRBJ1-2, with D possibly matching TRBD1 (5 bases). This CDR3 contains 14 residues. V was pared by 0 bases and J by 7 bases, with 15 bases between. Per the germline V gene, CDR1 is GTSNPN and CDR2 is SVGIG (reference sequence). The CDR3 is CAWSVRTSRSGYTF. The CDR3 nucleotides are TGTGCCTGGAGTGTAAGGACATCCCGTTCTGGCTACACCTTC.

The chain recombines TRBV3-1 (or the pseudogene TRBV3-2) with TRBJ2-1; D is possibly TRBD2 (7 bases). CDR1 and CDR2 from the germline V gene are LGHDT and YNNKEL (reference sequence). The ends were cut back, 1 base at V and 9 bases at J, with 13 bases in the middle. The CDR3 has 14 amino acids. CDR3: CASSQGGGGREQFF. The CDR3 DNA reads as TGTGCCAGCAGCCAAGGGGGCGGGGGCCGTGAGCAGTTCTTC.

This clone was picked up one time. The chain uses TRBV19 and TRBJ2-6, with no clear D. V dropped 3 bases and J dropped 0 bases, with 12 bases sitting between them. The length of the CDR3 is 17 residues. CDR1 and CDR2 (germline): LNHDA, SQIVND (reference sequence). This CDR3 is CASSIRTAPSGANVLTF. As DNA, the CDR3 is TGTGCCAGTAGTATTCGGACGGCCCCCTCTGGGGCCAACGTCCTGACTTTC.

The V gene is TRBV5-1, the J gene TRBJ1-4, with D unclear. CDR3 size: 15 residues. V dropped 0 bases and J dropped 7 bases, with 13 bases sitting between them. From germline, CDR1 is SGHRS and CDR2 YFSETQ. The CDR3 loop reads CASSLGGEWSEKLFF. The CDR3 DNA is TGCGCCAGCAGCTTGGGCGGGGAGTGGAGTGAAAAACTGTTTTTT.

This sequence joins TRBV5-1 and TRBJ2-5; 13 bases match TRBD2. J gave up 4 bases and V 4 bases, and 1 base lay outside the gene matches. The CDR3 runs 14 residues. CDR1 SGHRS and CDR2 YFSETQ come from the germline V gene. The CDR3 DNA follows: TGCGCCAGCAGCAGGACTAGCGGGAGAGAGACCCAGTACTTC. Translated, it gives CASSRTSGRETQYF.

This chain connects TRBV6-6 to TRBJ2-3; D is undetermined. Deletions cut 0 bases from V and 2 bases from J, with 3 bases between. The germline V gene has CDR1 MNHNY and CDR2 SVGAGI (reference sequence). The CDR3 is made up of 13 amino acids. The CDR3 DNA sequence: TGTGCCAGCAGTTACTCGGACACAGATACGCAGTATTTT. It specifies CASSYSDTDTQYF.

The CDR3 here is CASSQERHQPQHF. DNA of the CDR3: TGTGCCAGCAGCCAAGAAAGGCATCAGCCCCAGCATTTT. The chain combines TRBV3-1 (or the pseudogene TRBV3-2) with TRBJ1-5, with D unresolved. The CDR3 sequence is 13 residues long. Germline-derived CDR1 and CDR2 are LGHDT and YNNKEL (reference sequence). V gave up 0 bases and J gave up 5 bases, with 5 bases separating them.

The chain uses TRBV6-5 and TRBJ1-5; no clear D gene. The ends were cut back, 6 bases at V and 2 bases at J, with 14 bases in the middle. The CDR3 spans 15 residues. Germline V gene data show CDR1 as MNHEY and CDR2 as SVGAGI. Here the CDR3 reads CASRRRGIGNQPQHF. CDR3 sequence (DNA): TGTGCCAGCAGAAGACGGGGAATCGGCAATCAGCCCCAGCATTTT.